The sequence of this T cell receptor beta chain was determined in a study of blood T cell repertoires in COVID-19 (dated by TCRdb to 2020 to 2021). About the full investigation: Samples from collaborators originated in the United States, Italy and Spain and spanned both the acute and convalescent phases of COVID-19. The prospective study material was composed of cDNA or gDNA derived from T cells, B-cell-depleted T cells, or PBMCs. Deeply sampled blood TCRbeta repertoires from subjects exposed to, actively infected with, or recovered from COVID-19 were included in the dataset. The repertoires were released in a freely available public database intended as a resource for research on the immune response to SARS-CoV-2. Samples came from the ongoing ImmuneRACE study (first 160 participants) plus 1,254 subjects from 6 global collaborators. Nearly every sample came with metadata listing a de-identified subject ID, COVID-19 status, age in years and sex. Where available, HLA class I and class II types were taken from metadata supplied by the sample provider and were not determined by assay-based typing. General findings and caveats noted by the study authors: How much clinical and demographic metadata was included differed by source and by participant, and the metadata was provided uncurated.

Whole blood was collected in K2EDTA tubes by collaborating institutions according to the institutions' own protocols. Collaborator samples were shipped for TCRbeta analysis as frozen whole blood, isolated PBMCs, or DNA extracted from either sample type. The immunoSEQ Assay, a bias-controlled multiplex PCR, was used to amplify TCRbeta CDR3 regions from genomic DNA. On the authors' methods: The number of nucleated cells in each sample was estimated from the amplification of reference gene primers within the assay. To quantify the absolute abundance of each unique TCRbeta CDR3 rearrangement, sequence reads were collapsed and filtered. For each sample, productive Simpson clonality was calculated as the square root of Simpson's diversity index across productive rearrangements. This immuneACCESS table, as held by TCRdb, lists in-frame sequences with V and J called but not all clones. Of the missing ones, under half trace to an unresolved V gene in checked studies; the others have no known cause. That table gives V, J and clone size, and the DNA gave D and trimming. Recorded for this sample are 250,000 or so clones; roughly 88% of them occurred a single time. In total, the top ten clones hold roughly an eighth of the sample.

In the germline V gene, CDR1 corresponds to SGHDN and CDR2 to FVKESK. V is cut by 1 base and J by 8 bases, and the space between the germline ends is 9 bases. The CDR3 contains 14 residues, cysteine and phenylalanine counted. Solely the CDR3 DNA is kept, with 42 bases framed from the first base. In its sample, this clone was seen once. Its recognized antigen is unknown. Nothing much larger sits one base from this clone, and base qualities are not available. The sequence is built from TRBV14 and TRBJ1-6, with the D segment identity uncertain. Sequencing was performed on peripheral blood. This sequence originates from a man older than 75 with acute or convalescent COVID-19. The nucleotides read TGTGCCAGCAGCCAAGCTATGGTATATTCACCCCTCCACTTT. This translates into CASSQAMVYSPLHF.